The 10 T cell receptor beta chains in this list originate from one sample, sequenced in a study of blood T cell repertoires in COVID-19. The repertoire was sequenced with immunoSEQ multiplex PCR; TCRdb's copy has only in-frame clones and lacks some. The sample yields 160,000 or so clones, around 83% seen once. Sequenced input: peripheral blood. The receptors were gathered from a man between 65 and 85 years old who had recovered from COVID-19.

The chain employs TRBV19 and TRBJ2-3, with 8 positions matching TRBD2. V shed 5 bases, J shed 0 bases, and the junction held 4 bases outside the gene matches. Per germline, CDR1 LNHDA and CDR2 SQIVND (reference sequence). The CDR3 consists of 15 residues. CDR3 amino acids: CASSSSGSSTDTQYF. The CDR3 nucleotides are TGTGCCAGTAGTTCTAGCGGGTCTAGCACAGATACGCAGTATTTT.

The chain employs TRBV24-1 and TRBJ2-1; TRBD2 aligns across 10 bases. Trimming took 5 bases from V and 0 from J; bases not matched to a gene: 6. The CDR3 loop spans 17 amino acids. Germline V gene sequence: CDR1 KGHDR, CDR2 SFDVKD. The CDR3 region has the DNA TGTGCCACCAGTGTCCCCGGACTAGCGGACTCCTACAATGAGCAGTTCTTC. This gives the protein CATSVPGLADSYNEQFF.

The gene calls are TRBV5-5 and TRBJ1-4; the D is unclear. V was cut by 3 bases and J by 4 bases, with 13 bases left in between. The CDR3 runs to 15 residues. The V gene's germline CDR1 is SGHKS and CDR2 YYEKEE (reference sequence). Here the CDR3 reads CASSWSTSFNEKLFF. The DNA of the CDR3 is TGTGCCAGCAGCTGGAGTACAAGCTTTAATGAAAAACTGTTTTTT.

The chain joins TRBV9 to TRBJ2-1; 10 bases agree with TRBD2. Germline CDR1 is SGDLS and CDR2 is YYNGEE. The CDR3 extends over 16 amino acids. V was pared by 4 bases and J by 4 bases, with 8 bases of the junction left unmatched. The DNA of the CDR3 is TGTGCCAGCAGCCGGGTAGCGGGAGGCCCTTACAATGAGCAGTTCTTC. Translation: CASSRVAGGPYNEQFF.

The CDR3 DNA sequence: TGTGCCAGCTCAGGTACTAGCGGGAACTACAATGAGCAGTTCTTC. Residues: CASSGTSGNYNEQFF. The chain is built from TRBV18 and TRBJ2-1, with 10 positions matching TRBD2. CDR3 length: 15 amino acids. Germline CDR1 and CDR2: KGHSH and LQKENI. The trim removed 5 bases at V and 3 bases at J, leaving 4 bases unmatched.

The chain recombines TRBV5-1 with TRBJ2-1; 10 nucleotides align to TRBD2. The CDR3 sequence is 15 residues long. J was trimmed by 9 bases and V by 0 bases; bases with no gene match: 6. Germline-derived CDR1 and CDR2 are SGHRS and YFSETQ. Here the CDR3 reads CASSLEASGRGEQFF. CDR3 coding DNA: TGCGCCAGCAGCTTGGAGGCTAGCGGGAGAGGTGAGCAGTTCTTC.

This clone has a handful of counts. The chain combines TRBV5-1 with TRBJ2-2; 8 positions agree with TRBD2. Germline V gene lookup returns CDR1 SGHRS and CDR2 YFSETQ. The CDR3 extends over 16 amino acids. V lost 4 bases and J lost 5; bases outside the gene matches: 10. The CDR3 nucleotides are TGCGCCAGCAGCGTGACTAGCGCCCAGGAGACCGGGGAGCTGTTTTTT. Residues: CASSVTSAQETGELFF.

The chain combines TRBV14 with TRBJ2-6; tentatively, D is TRBD1 (6 bases). Trimming cost V 1 base and J 4 bases, with 20 bases left between them. The CDR3 totals 19 residues. The germline V gene has CDR1 SGHDN and CDR2 FVKESK. In DNA, the CDR3 is TGTGCCAGCAGCCAAGCCACGGCAGGGGTAGGATCCGGGGCCAACGTCCTGACTTTC. Its protein is CASSQATAGVGSGANVLTF.

The chain employs TRBV7-6 and TRBJ2-2; possibly TRBD1 for D (6 bases). V lost 2 bases to trimming and J lost 7 bases, with 14 bases between them. CDR1 is SGHVS, CDR2 FNYEAQ, per germline. The length of the CDR3 is 15 residues. The CDR3 DNA follows: TGTGCCAGCAGCTTAAGACCAGGGGAACACGGGGAGCTGTTTTTT. Translating gives CASSLRPGEHGELFF.

V and J are TRBV4-1 and TRBJ2-1; no clear D gene. Trimming left V 5 bases short and J 9 bases short, with 20 bases between. CDR3 size: 15 residues. Germline V lookup: CDR1 MGHRA, CDR2 YSYEKL. The CDR3: CASSSQPNLGGEQFF. The CDR3 coding sequence is TGCGCCAGCAGCTCTCAACCTAACCTCGGTGGTGAGCAGTTCTTC.